The present T cell receptor beta chain was sequenced within a study of cytomegalovirus exposure and HLA in healthy donors. General study results and limits: In a later analysis, TCR beta V- and J-gene trimming was associated with a missense DCLRE1C variant.

In nominal health when sampled, donors likely had unrecorded immune exposures nonetheless. The PCR contained 60 Vbeta and 13 Jbeta primers. The method was immunoSEQ multiplex PCR; TCRdb's version includes in-frame clones alone and lacks a portion of them. The profile shows about 200,000 clones, approximately 81% of them singletons. Germline values: CDR1 SQVTM, CDR2 ANQGSEA. Deletions cut 4 bases from V and 1 base from J, with 5 bases between. The CDR3 has 11 residues. As to this clone: Its antigen remains unknown.

The clonotype comes from a man younger than 40 in good health and CMV-seronegative. The V gene is TRBV29-1, the J gene TRBJ2-7; D is perhaps TRBD2 (5 bases). Material: PBMCs. Here the CDR3 reads CSVGESYEQYF. CDR3 bases: TGCAGCGTTGGGGAGTCCTACGAGCAGTACTTC.